Included here is one TCR beta chain sequence, with context. Authors' processing steps: The authors estimated nucleated cell counts from reference gene primer amplification. Only in-frame clones appear in the TCRdb table, and some are missing; sequencing was by immunoSEQ multiplex PCR. D and trimming were read from the DNA, whereas the V and J calls and clone size are those reported in that table. The repertoire has around 260,000 clones, about 80% of them found once; the top ten carry 15% to 18%. Enrolled during active infection, Seattle patients were then followed longitudinally. The data are from a study of blood T cell repertoires in COVID-19. The overall study: There were acute and convalescent COVID-19 samples, and they came from the United States, Italy and Spain.

Sequencing was carried out using peripheral blood. This TCR was recovered from a person aged 65-85 years with COVID-19, enrolled during active disease.

CDR3 in DNA: TGTGCCAGTAGTATCGCGTTGAGTCAGCCCCAGCATTTT. Residues: CASSIALSQPQHF. This chain connects TRBV19 to TRBJ1-5; D remains unclear. CDR1 and CDR2 from the germline V gene are LNHDA and SQIVND (reference sequence). There are 13 residues in the CDR3. The germline V and J ends were trimmed by 3 bases and 6 bases, with 9 bases remaining between them.